This TCR beta chain was profiled in a study of T cell responses to AZD1222 COVID-19 vaccine. CDR3 length equals 16 residues. The assay was immunoSEQ multiplex PCR, and TCRdb's table has in-frame clones only and misses some. Found here are 150,000 or so clones, roughly nine tenths of them singletons; the top ten hold over 1.1%. This clonotype was obtained from an adult in good health. This rearrangement joins TRBV21-1 to TRBJ2-7; no DNA check was done on the table's D call, TRBD1. TRBV21-1 is a documented pseudogene. The specimen comprised peripheral blood, sampled on day 0 of AZD1222 vaccination. The CDR3 protein is CASSKNNRTDSYEQYF. For the CDR3, the DNA is TGTGCCAGCAGCAAAAACAATCGTACAGATTCCTACGAGCAGTACTTC.